The 6 T cell receptor beta chains given below trace back to one sample, sequenced in a study of blood T cell repertoires in COVID-19. Here immunoSEQ multiplex PCR was the method, and the copy in TCRdb shows in-frame clones only, minus some. Here the sample spans 150,000 or so clones, roughly 83% being singletons. Sample: PBMCs or T cells enriched from blood (not recorded which). These receptors were collected from a woman aged 45-65 years who had recovered from COVID-19.

The chain joins TRBV7-9 to TRBJ1-5; the D is unclear. Germline V gene data show CDR1 as SEHNR and CDR2 as FQNEAQ (reference sequence). V was trimmed by 5 bases and J by 7 bases, leaving 12 bases between them. This CDR3 spans 13 amino acids. CDR3 residues: CASSPADRQPQHF. The CDR3 coding sequence is TGTGCCAGCAGCCCCGCGGATCGGCAGCCCCAGCATTTT.

This chain joins TRBV12-3 or TRBV12-4 and TRBJ2-5; D not resolved. The V end was cut by 4 bases, the J end by 5 bases, with 5 bases between. This CDR3 spans 11 amino acids. The CDR3 DNA reads as TGTGCCAGCAGTTCACGGGAGACCCAGTACTTC. Translating gives CASSSRETQYF.

The chain carries TRBV2 and TRBJ2-2; 12 bases are shared with TRBD2. Losses at the gene ends were 5 bases for V and 3 bases for J; bases not matched to a gene: 4. CDR3 size: 16 residues. Germline V gene sequence: CDR1 SNHLY, CDR2 FYNNEI. The CDR3 DNA reads as TGTGCCAGCAGTTACGGACTAGCGGGGCACACCGGGGAGCTGTTTTTT. This codes for CASSYGLAGHTGELFF.

The chain carries TRBV6-5 and TRBJ1-6; possible D gene TRBD1, 5 bases. V gave up 4 bases and J gave up 4 bases, with 14 bases separating them. Germline V gene data show CDR1 as MNHEY and CDR2 as SVGAGI. The CDR3 loop spans 16 amino acids. The CDR3 DNA is TGTGCCAGCAGTTGGGGCGGGGACGGGTATAATTCACCCCTCCACTTT. This sequence encodes CASSWGGDGYNSPLHF.

In this sample, this clone turned up a few times. The chain carries TRBV7-9 and TRBJ1-6, with 8 bases aligning to TRBD1. Germline CDR1 reads SEHNR; CDR2 reads FQNEAQ (reference sequence). This CDR3 spans 18 amino acids. After removal of 6 bases from V and 5 bases from J, the junction contained 15 bases not matched to a gene. The DNA of the CDR3 is TGTGCCAGCAGTTTACCCCTCGCTGGACAGGGCGATAATTCACCCCTCCACTTT. Its protein is CASSLPLAGQGDNSPLHF.

The rearrangement uses TRBV7-2 and TRBJ2-1, with TRBD2 as a possible D gene (7 bases). This CDR3 spans 15 amino acids. Trimming removed 4 bases at V and 6 bases at J, with 16 bases between. Germline assignment: CDR1 SGHTA and CDR2 FQGNSA. The CDR3 region has the DNA TGTGCCAGCAGCTCAAGTCGTCGGGGGGCCAATGAGCAGTTCTTC. It translates to CASSSSRRGANEQFF.